A single sample gave rise to the 20 T cell receptor beta chains below, sequenced in a study of cytomegalovirus exposure and HLA in healthy donors. It was with 60 Vbeta and 13 Jbeta primers that the PCR ran. Data came from immunoSEQ multiplex PCR; TCRdb stores just in-frame clones and leaves some out. The sample table includes 150,000 to 200,000 clones. Sequenced sample: PBMCs. Receptor source: a young woman in good health and CMV-seropositive.

This chain joins TRBV7-6 and TRBJ2-7, with D maybe TRBD2 (5 bases). This CDR3 spans 14 amino acids. Germline CDR1 reads SGHVS; CDR2 reads FNYEAQ. V lost 5 bases and J 6 bases, leaving 17 bases between the germline ends. CDR3 nucleotide sequence: TGTGCCAGCAGCGCGGGCTCAGCGCCTCTCGAGCAGTACTTC. This translates into CASSAGSAPLEQYF.

CDR3 nucleotide sequence: TGTGCCAGCAGTTCCAGCGGGGGGGCTCCTCCCGGGGAGCTGTTTTTT. Its translation is CASSSSGGAPPGELFF. The V and J genes are TRBV6-5 and TRBJ2-2; TRBD2 agrees at 10 bases. With V trimmed by 4 bases and J by 6 bases, 8 bases remained unmatched. The CDR3 totals 16 residues. CDR1 is MNHEY and CDR2 is SVGAGI in the germline V gene.

The rearrangement links TRBV11-2 to TRBJ2-5; tentative D call: TRBD2 (6 bases). The J call is in doubt because the DNA end fits TRBJ2-7 better. The CDR3 sequence is 16 residues long. Per the germline V gene, CDR1 is SGHAT and CDR2 is FQNNGV. CDR3: CASSLGPGPKGGEQYF. The CDR3, as DNA: TGTGCCAGCAGCTTAGGTCCGGGACCCAAGGGAGGCGAGCAGTACTTC.

This chain joins TRBV2 and TRBJ1-1; D is perhaps TRBD1 (6 bases). CDR1 and CDR2 (germline): SNHLY, FYNNEI. Trimming cost V 6 bases and J 3 bases, with 17 bases left between them. This CDR3 has 15 residues. The CDR3, as DNA: TGTGCCAGCAGGGAAATACAGGGATACGACACTGAAGCTTTCTTT. Its protein product is CASREIQGYDTEAFF.

The chain is built from TRBV5-4 and TRBJ2-1; 9 bases line up with TRBD2. V gave up 1 base and J gave up 5 bases; unmatched junction bases: 10. The CDR3 loop spans 17 amino acids. CDR1 SGHNT and CDR2 YYREEE come from the germline V gene (reference sequence). Written as DNA, the CDR3 is TGTGCCAGCAGCTTGAGTGGCGGGGGGGTTGTAGACAATGAGCAGTTCTTC. Translating gives CASSLSGGGVVDNEQFF.

The gene calls are TRBV5-4 and TRBJ1-4; D ambiguous. The CDR3 has 12 amino acids. Germline V gene sequence: CDR1 SGHNT, CDR2 YYREEE (reference sequence). V was pared by 4 bases and J by 10 bases, with 11 bases between. The CDR3 loop is CASSQQLGKLFF. CDR3 nucleotide sequence: TGTGCCAGCAGCCAACAGCTCGGAAAACTGTTTTTT.

The chain joins TRBV7-7 to TRBJ2-1, with D maybe TRBD2 (6 bases). V dropped 5 bases and J dropped 1 base, with 12 bases sitting between them. This CDR3 region has 15 residues. Germline loops: CDR1 SSHAT, CDR2 FNYEAQ (reference sequence). This CDR3 reads CASSVQGGSYNEQFF. Here the CDR3 DNA reads TGTGCCAGCAGCGTCCAGGGAGGATCCTACAATGAGCAGTTCTTC. The whole variable domain, filled in from reference TRBV7-7 and TRBJ2-1, reads GAGVSQSPRYKVTKRGQDVTLRCDPISSHATLYWYQQALGQGPEFLTYFNYEAQPDKSGLPSDRFSAERPEGSISTLTIQRTEQRDSAMYRCASSVQGGSYNEQFFGPGTRLTVL.

This rearrangement joins TRBV27 to TRBJ1-1, with TRBD1 as a possible D gene (6 bases). Trimming stripped 1 base from V and 2 bases from J, with 11 bases between. CDR1 and CDR2 from the germline V gene are MNHEY and SMNVEV (reference sequence). The length of the CDR3 is 15 residues. The CDR3 sequence: CASSLLGGQNTEAFF. CDR3 DNA: TGTGCCAGCAGTTTATTAGGGGGTCAAAACACTGAAGCTTTCTTT.

The V and J genes are TRBV6-5 and TRBJ1-2; tentative D call: TRBD1 (5 bases). This CDR3 is 14 amino acids long. Germline V gene lookup returns CDR1 MNHEY and CDR2 SVGAGI. Trimming pared 2 bases from V and 4 bases from J, leaving 11 bases between. The CDR3 region has the DNA TGTGCCAGCAGTTACAGGGGCAGGGCCTATGGCTACACCTTC. Its translation is CASSYRGRAYGYTF.

CDR3: CASSPPSGGEGEAFF. The CDR3 DNA is TGTGCCAGCAGTCCCCCCTCAGGGGGCGAGGGTGAAGCTTTCTTT. V is TRBV6-1 and J is TRBJ1-1, with 8 positions matching TRBD1. There are 15 residues in the CDR3. V trimming: 5 bases; J trimming: 7 bases; junction bases outside the gene matches: 12. Germline V gives CDR1 MNHNS, CDR2 SASEGT.

The chain has TRBV6-5 and TRBJ1-1; unclear D gene. From germline, CDR1 is MNHEY and CDR2 SVGAGI. V was pared by 10 bases and J by 5 bases, with 17 bases between. CDR3 length equals 13 residues. The CDR3: CATAVVFRTEAFF. The CDR3, as DNA: TGTGCCACTGCGGTCGTTTTCCGGACTGAAGCTTTCTTT.

The genes are TRBV7-6 and TRBJ1-2; D unresolved. Germline CDR1 SGHVS, CDR2 FNYEAQ. There are 14 residues in the CDR3. Between the trimmed V and J ends, which lost 5 bases and 8 bases, there was a span of 18 bases. CDR3 residues: CASSPEGRLGGYTF. The CDR3 DNA reads as TGTGCCAGCAGCCCCGAGGGAAGGTTGGGAGGCTACACCTTC.

The chain couples TRBV6-5 to TRBJ2-7; 12 bases align to TRBD1. The CDR3 runs to 14 residues. From germline, CDR1 is MNHEY and CDR2 SVGAGI. Trimming took 6 bases from V and 5 from J; bases not matched to a gene: 5. The CDR3 nucleotides read TGTGCCAGCAGCCCAGGGACAGGGGGCCACGAGCAGTACTTC. Its translation is CASSPGTGGHEQYF.

The chain links TRBV4-1 to TRBJ1-4, with D unresolved. Germline V gives CDR1 MGHRA, CDR2 YSYEKL. The CDR3 extends over 16 amino acids. Trimming removed 4 bases from V and 0 bases from J, with 12 bases in between. CDR3 residues: CASSLNGGATNEKLFF. CDR3 DNA: TGCGCCAGCAGCCTGAATGGAGGAGCAACTAATGAAAAACTGTTTTTT.

This chain's CDR3 is CASSLAGTSNNEQFF. Here the CDR3 DNA reads TGCGCCAGCAGCTTGGCCGGGACTAGCAACAATGAGCAGTTCTTC. The chain has TRBV5-1 and TRBJ2-1, with 9 bases lining up with TRBD2. Trimming removed 0 bases from V and 5 bases from J; junction bases left unmatched: 3. Per germline, CDR1 SGHRS and CDR2 YFSETQ. The CDR3 has 15 residues.

The chain recombines TRBV30 with TRBJ2-4, with 10 bases identical to TRBD1. The J segment lost 6 bases and the V segment lost 7 bases, leaving 12 bases of the junction unmatched. Germline V gives CDR1 GTSNPN, CDR2 SVGIG (reference sequence). This CDR3 is 15 amino acids long. The CDR3 region is CASHPGQGLGNIQYF. For the CDR3, the DNA is TGTGCCTCTCACCCGGGACAGGGGTTAGGAAACATTCAGTACTTC.

The chain carries TRBV29-1 and TRBJ1-2; D is possibly TRBD1 (5 bases). Germline CDR1 and CDR2: SQVTM and ANQGSEA. V gave up 0 bases and J gave up 7 bases, with 12 bases separating them. CDR3 length equals 13 residues. The chain's CDR3 is CSVEDTGGVGYTF. CDR3 nucleotide sequence: TGCAGCGTTGAAGATACGGGGGGGGTTGGCTACACCTTC.

This chain uses TRBV4-1 with TRBJ1-5, with no clear D. The V gene lost 1 base and the J gene lost 2 bases, with 9 bases spanning the gap. CDR1 and CDR2 (germline): MGHRA, YSYEKL. The CDR3 length is 15 residues. Here the CDR3 reads CASSQVPRGNQPQHF. Here the CDR3 DNA reads TGCGCCAGCAGCCAAGTGCCGCGGGGCAATCAGCCCCAGCATTTT.

The chain carries TRBV5-4 and TRBJ2-7, with a weak D call TRBD1 (5 bases). V was pared by 0 bases and J by 6 bases, with 10 bases between. CDR1 and CDR2 (germline): SGHNT, YYREEE (reference sequence). This CDR3 has 13 amino acids. In DNA, the CDR3 is TGTGCCAGCAGCTTGGTGGGGCAGGGCGAGCAGTACTTC. Translation gives CASSLVGQGEQYF.

The chain combines TRBV18 with TRBJ1-1, with TRBD1 identical over 8 bases. CDR1 is KGHSH, CDR2 LQKENI, per germline. V gave up 4 bases and J gave up 7 bases; unmatched junction bases: 5. The CDR3 contains 13 residues. CDR3 bases: TGTGCCAGCTCACGACAGGGGATGCATGAAGCTTTCTTT. It codes for CASSRQGMHEAFF.